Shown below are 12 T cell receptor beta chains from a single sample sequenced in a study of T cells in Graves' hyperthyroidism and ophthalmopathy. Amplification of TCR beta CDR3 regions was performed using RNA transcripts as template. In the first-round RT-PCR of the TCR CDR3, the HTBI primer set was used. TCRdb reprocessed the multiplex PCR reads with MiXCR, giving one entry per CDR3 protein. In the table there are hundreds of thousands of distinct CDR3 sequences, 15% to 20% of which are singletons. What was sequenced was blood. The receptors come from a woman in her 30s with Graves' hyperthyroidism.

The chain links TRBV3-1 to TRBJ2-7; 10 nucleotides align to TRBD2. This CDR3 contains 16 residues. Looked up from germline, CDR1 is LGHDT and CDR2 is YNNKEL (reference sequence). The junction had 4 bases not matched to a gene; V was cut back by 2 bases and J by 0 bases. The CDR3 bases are TGTGCCAGCAGCCAACTCTCTAGCGGGAGCTCCTACGAGCAGTACTTC. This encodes CASSQLSSGSSYEQYF.

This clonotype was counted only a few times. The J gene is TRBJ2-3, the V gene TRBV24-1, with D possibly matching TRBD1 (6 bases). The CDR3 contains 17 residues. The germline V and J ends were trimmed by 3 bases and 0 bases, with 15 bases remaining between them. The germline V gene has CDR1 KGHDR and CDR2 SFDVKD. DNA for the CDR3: TGTGCCACCAGTGATCCCCCCGGGACACTTAGCACAGATACGCAGTATTTT. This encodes CATSDPPGTLSTDTQYF.

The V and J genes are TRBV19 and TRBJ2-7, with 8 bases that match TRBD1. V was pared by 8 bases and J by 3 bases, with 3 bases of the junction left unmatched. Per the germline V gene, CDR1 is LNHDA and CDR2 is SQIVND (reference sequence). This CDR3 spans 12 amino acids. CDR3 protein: CASGTGYYEQYF. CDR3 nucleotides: TGTGCCAGTGGGACAGGATACTACGAGCAGTACTTC.

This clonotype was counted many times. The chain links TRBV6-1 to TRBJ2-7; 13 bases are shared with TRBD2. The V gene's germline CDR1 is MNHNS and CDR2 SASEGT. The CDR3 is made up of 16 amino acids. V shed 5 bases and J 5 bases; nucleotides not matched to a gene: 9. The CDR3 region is CASSKVLAGGPDEQYF. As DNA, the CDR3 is TGTGCCAGCAGTAAAGTACTAGCGGGAGGGCCGGACGAGCAGTACTTC.

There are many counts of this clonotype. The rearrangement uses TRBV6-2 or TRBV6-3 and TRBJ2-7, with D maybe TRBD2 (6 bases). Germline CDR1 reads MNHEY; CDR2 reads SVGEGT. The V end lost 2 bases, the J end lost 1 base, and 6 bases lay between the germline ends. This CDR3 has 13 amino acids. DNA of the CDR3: TGTGCCAGCAGTTACCGGGAGTCCTACGAGCAGTACTTC. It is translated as CASSYRESYEQYF.

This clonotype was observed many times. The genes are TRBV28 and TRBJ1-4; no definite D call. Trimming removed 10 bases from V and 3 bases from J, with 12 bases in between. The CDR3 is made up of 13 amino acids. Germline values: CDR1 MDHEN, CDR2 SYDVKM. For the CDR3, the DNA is TGTGCCACTTCCCGCGGATCTAATGAAAAACTGTTTTTT. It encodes CATSRGSNEKLFF.

CDR3 nucleotide sequence: TGTGCCAGCAGCGCACAGGGATATGGCACAGATACGCAGTATTTT. This encodes CASSAQGYGTDTQYF. The chain links TRBV7-9 to TRBJ2-3, with a possible D match to TRBD1 (6 bases). The germline V gene encodes CDR1 SEHNR and CDR2 FQNEAQ (reference sequence). V lost 5 bases to trimming and J lost 1 base, with 13 bases between them. This CDR3 has 15 residues.

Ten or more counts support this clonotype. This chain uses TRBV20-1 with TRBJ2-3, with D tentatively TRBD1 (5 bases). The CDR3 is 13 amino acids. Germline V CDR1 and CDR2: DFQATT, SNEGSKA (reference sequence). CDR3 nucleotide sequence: TGCAGGATTCAGGGCCTGAGCACAGATACGCAGTATTTT. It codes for CRIQGLSTDTQYF.

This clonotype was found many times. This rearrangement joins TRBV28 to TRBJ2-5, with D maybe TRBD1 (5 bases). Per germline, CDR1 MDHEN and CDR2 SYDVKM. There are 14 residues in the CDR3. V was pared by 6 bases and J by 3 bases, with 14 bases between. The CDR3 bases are TGTGCCAGCAGCTCCCGACAGACAGAAGAGACCCAGTACTTC. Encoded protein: CASSSRQTEETQYF.

The CDR3 DNA follows: TGCAGTGCTAGACAGTTAACTAATGAAAAACTGTTTTTT. Its protein product is CSARQLTNEKLFF. The chain joins TRBV20-1 to TRBJ1-4; D ambiguous. Per the germline V gene, CDR1 is DFQATT and CDR2 is SNEGSKA (reference sequence). CDR3 length: 13 residues. V was cut by 2 bases and J by 1 base, with 5 bases left in between.

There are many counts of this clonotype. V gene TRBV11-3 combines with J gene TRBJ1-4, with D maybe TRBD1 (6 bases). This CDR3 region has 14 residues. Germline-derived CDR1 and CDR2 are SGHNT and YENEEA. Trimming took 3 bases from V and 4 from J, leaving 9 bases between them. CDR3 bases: TGTGCCAGCAGCTTCTGGGGACATAATGAAAAACTGTTTTTT. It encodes CASSFWGHNEKLFF.

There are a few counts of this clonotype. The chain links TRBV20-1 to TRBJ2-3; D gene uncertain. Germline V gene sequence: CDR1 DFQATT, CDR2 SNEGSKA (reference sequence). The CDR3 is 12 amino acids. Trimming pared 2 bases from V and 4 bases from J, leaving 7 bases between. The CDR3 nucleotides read TGCAGTGCTAGATGGAGTGCAGATACGCAGTATTTT. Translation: CSARWSADTQYF.